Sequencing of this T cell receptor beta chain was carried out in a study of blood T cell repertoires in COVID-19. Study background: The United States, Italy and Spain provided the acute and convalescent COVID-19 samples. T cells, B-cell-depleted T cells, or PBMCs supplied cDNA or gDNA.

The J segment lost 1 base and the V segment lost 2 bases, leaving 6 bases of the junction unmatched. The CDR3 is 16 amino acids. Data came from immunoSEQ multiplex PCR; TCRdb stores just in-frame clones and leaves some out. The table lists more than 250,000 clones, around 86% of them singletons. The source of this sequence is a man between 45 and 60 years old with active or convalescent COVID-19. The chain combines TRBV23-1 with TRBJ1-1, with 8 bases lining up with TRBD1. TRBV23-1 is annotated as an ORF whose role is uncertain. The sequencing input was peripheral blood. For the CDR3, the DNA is TGCGCCAGCAGTCAACCGACAGGGGTGCCGAACACTGAAGCTTTCTTT. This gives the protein CASSQPTGVPNTEAFF.